These 8 T cell receptor beta chains originate from one sample sequenced in a study of cytomegalovirus exposure and HLA in healthy donors. PCR used 60 Vbeta primers and 13 Jbeta primers. The method was immunoSEQ multiplex PCR; TCRdb's version includes in-frame clones alone and lacks a portion of them. The sample records some 190,000 clones, about four fifths being singletons. Source material: PBMCs. The receptors derive from a man aged 18 to 30 in good health and CMV-seronegative.

This chain connects TRBV4-1 to TRBJ2-5, with 8 bases that match TRBD2. V trimming: 0 bases; J trimming: 5 bases; junction bases outside the gene matches: 5. The CDR3 sequence is 15 residues long. The germline V gene has CDR1 MGHRA and CDR2 YSYEKL. In DNA form, the CDR3 reads TGCGCCAGCAGCCAAGAACGCGGGGGGCTTGAGACCCAGTACTTC. It codes for CASSQERGGLETQYF.

The chain employs TRBV6-5 and TRBJ1-1; 8 bases fit TRBD1. The CDR3 has 13 residues. V dropped 6 bases and J dropped 10; count of bases not matched to a gene: 10. From germline, CDR1 is MNHEY and CDR2 SVGAGI. DNA for the CDR3: TGTGCCAGCAGAACTCCAGGACAGGGCCGAGCTTTCTTT. It codes for CASRTPGQGRAFF.

The chain carries TRBV19 and TRBJ1-1; 9 bases line up with TRBD1. The CDR3 has 14 amino acids. CDR1 LNHDA and CDR2 SQIVND come from the germline V gene (reference sequence). V was clipped by 6 bases and J by 4 bases; unmatched bases: 6. CDR3 protein: CASSTTGGGTEAFF. Written as DNA, the CDR3 is TGTGCCAGTAGCACGACAGGGGGAGGCACTGAAGCTTTCTTT.

The J gene is TRBJ1-4, the V gene TRBV4-1; 8 positions agree with TRBD1. The CDR3 is 15 residues long. Germline lookup yields CDR1 MGHRA and CDR2 YSYEKL. The junction had 4 bases not matched to a gene; V was cut back by 2 bases and J by 5 bases. CDR3: CASSQRDRGNEKLFF. As DNA, the CDR3 is TGCGCCAGCAGCCAAAGAGACAGGGGAAATGAAAAACTGTTTTTT.

The chain carries TRBV10-1 and TRBJ2-1; 7 nucleotides line up with TRBD2. From germline, CDR1 is WNHNN and CDR2 SYGVQD (reference sequence). The CDR3 spans 16 residues. J lost 3 bases, V lost 4 bases, and 9 bases had no gene match. CDR3 DNA sequence: TGCGCCAGCAGTGCCACTAGAGCGGGACTCTACAATGAGCAGTTCTTC. It specifies CASSATRAGLYNEQFF.

The chain carries TRBV9 and TRBJ2-2; the D gene is possibly TRBD2 (5 bases). The CDR3 runs 14 residues. V was clipped by 5 bases and J by 6 bases, with 14 bases between them. The germline V gene encodes CDR1 SGDLS and CDR2 YYNGEE. The CDR3 spells CASRPGLAAGELFF. DNA of the CDR3: TGTGCCAGCAGACCTGGACTCGCGGCCGGGGAGCTGTTTTTT.

The rearrangement joins TRBV5-6 to TRBJ2-5; 8 nucleotides agree with TRBD1. The germline V gene has CDR1 SGHDT and CDR2 YYEEEE. Trimming cost V 6 bases and J 2 bases; bases outside gene matches: 6. This CDR3 has 14 amino acids. Written as DNA, the CDR3 is TGTGCCAGCAACCAGGGGGCCAGGCAAGAGACCCAGTACTTC. This sequence encodes CASNQGARQETQYF.

This chain connects TRBV7-2 to TRBJ2-7, with TRBD2 matching over 14 bases. The CDR3 covers 16 residues. CDR1 SGHTA and CDR2 FQGNSA come from the germline V gene. V shed 0 bases, J shed 6 bases, and the junction held 4 bases outside the gene matches. CDR3 nucleotide sequence: TGTGCCAGCAGCTTAGCGGGACTAGCGGGAGCCTTCGAGCAGTACTTC. Encoded protein: CASSLAGLAGAFEQYF. Drawing the rest from reference TRBV7-2 and TRBJ2-7, the complete variable domain is GAGVSQSPSNKVTEKGKDVELRCDPISGHTALYWYRQSLGQGLEFLIYFQGNSAPDKSGLPSDRFSAERTGGSVSTLTIQRTQQEDSAVYLCASSLAGLAGAFEQYFGPGTRLTVT.